This T cell receptor (beta chain) was obtained from a study of neurological immune-mediated disorders. This clonotype was picked up many times. Its antigen is still unknown. 5'RACE with 10-nucleotide random UMIs generated the cDNA. From the 5' RACE reads, TCRdb called clonotypes with MiXCR, one entry per CDR3 protein. The table has 80,000 or so distinct CDR3 sequences, under 10% seen once. Germline CDR1 and CDR2: SGHNT and YYREEE (reference sequence). Unmatched junction bases numbered 3, after V lost 3 bases and J lost 4 bases. The CDR3 has 14 residues. Preparation of the unsorted libraries drew on 2 million PBMCs stored at -80 C. Study observations and caveats: HTLV-1-associated myelopathy had the most TCR clonal expansion, whereas multiple sclerosis had the least (lower than in healthy controls). Expanded clones shared no identical CDR3 amino acid sequences across subjects, which suggested private TCR-beta repertoires in all groups.

The V call is TRBV5-4, the J call TRBJ2-7; 11 bases fit TRBD1. Material: PBMCs. The sequence was collected from a man aged 50-59 years in good health. For the CDR3, the DNA is TGTGCCAGCAGCTCCGGGACAGGGGGATACGAGCAGTACTTC. Translation: CASSSGTGGYEQYF.